This passage covers 8 T cell receptor beta chains from one sample sequenced in a study of blood T cell repertoires in COVID-19. The assay was immunoSEQ multiplex PCR, and TCRdb's table has in-frame clones only and misses some. The profile covers about 170,000 clones, with roughly nine tenths appearing a single time and more than 6.5% taken by the ten largest. The sample comprised peripheral blood. These receptors were collected from a woman of 80 years or more in a cohort sampled during active or convalescent COVID-19.

V is TRBV10-1 and J is TRBJ1-1; 7 positions match TRBD1. V dropped 0 bases and J dropped 1; count of bases not matched to a gene: 5. The CDR3 has 16 amino acids. Germline V gene sequence: CDR1 WNHNN, CDR2 SYGVQD (reference sequence). CDR3 amino acids: CASSESGQVGNTEAFF. The CDR3 DNA sequence: TGCGCCAGCAGTGAGTCCGGACAGGTGGGGAACACTGAAGCTTTCTTT.

In DNA form, the CDR3 reads TGTGCCACGAGAAATCAACCGTCGGTCGGCACTGAAGCTTTCTTT. It specifies CATRNQPSVGTEAFF. The rearrangement uses TRBV10-3 and TRBJ1-1; D is unresolved. Germline V CDR1 and CDR2: ENHRY, SYGVKD. There are 15 residues in the CDR3. The V gene lost 10 bases and the J gene lost 4 bases, with 22 bases spanning the gap.

The rearrangement uses TRBV16 and TRBJ1-5; TRBD1 is a possible D gene (5 bases). V lost 5 bases to trimming and J lost 1 base, with 9 bases between them. This CDR3 contains 14 residues. Germline V gene sequence: CDR1 KGHSY, CDR2 FQNENV. CDR3 nucleotides: TGTGCCAGCAGCAACCAGGGAAGCAATCAGCCCCAGCATTTT. It encodes CASSNQGSNQPQHF.

The rearrangement uses TRBV15 and TRBJ1-5; 8 nucleotides agree with TRBD1. Trimming removed 6 bases from V and 1 base from J; junction bases left unmatched: 5. Germline CDR1 and CDR2: LNHNV and YYDKDF (reference sequence). This CDR3 has 15 amino acids. The CDR3 DNA sequence: TGTGCCACCAGTGGACAGGGTCGGAGCAATCAGCCCCAGCATTTT. It encodes CATSGQGRSNQPQHF.

The CDR3 DNA reads TGTGCCAGCAGTTACGCCAGGGTAGGTGAAGCTTTCTTT. Its protein is CASSYARVGEAFF. The genes are TRBV6-5 and TRBJ1-1; TRBD1 is a possible D gene (5 bases). This CDR3 region has 13 residues. Germline V lookup: CDR1 MNHEY, CDR2 SVGAGI. The germline V and J ends were trimmed by 2 bases and 7 bases, with 11 bases remaining between them.

This clone turned up a few times. V gene TRBV10-1 combines with J gene TRBJ2-2; D gene uncertain. The CDR3 extends over 14 amino acids. CDR1 is WNHNN, CDR2 SYGVQD, per germline (reference sequence). Deletions cut 0 bases from V and 6 bases from J, with 8 bases between. CDR3: CASSESVVPGELFF. CDR3 coding DNA: TGCGCCAGCAGTGAGTCGGTAGTGCCCGGGGAGCTGTTTTTT.

The rearrangement uses TRBV3-1 (or the pseudogene TRBV3-2) and TRBJ2-5; 12 nucleotides align to TRBD2. CDR1 and CDR2 from the germline V gene are LGHDT and YNNKEL (reference sequence). This CDR3 is built from 17 residues. V shed 3 bases and J 3 bases; nucleotides not matched to a gene: 8. CDR3 sequence reads: CASSQSLGLAGKETQYF. The CDR3 DNA follows: TGTGCCAGCAGCCAGTCATTAGGACTAGCGGGGAAAGAGACCCAGTACTTC.

J is TRBJ1-6 and V is TRBV7-2; a possible D gene is TRBD1 (6 bases). Germline V gene lookup returns CDR1 SGHTA and CDR2 FQGNSA. The CDR3 runs to 15 residues. The V and J ends lost 0 bases and 10 bases respectively, with 13 bases between them. CDR3 sequence reads: CASSLASRGGSPLHF. The DNA for the CDR3 is TGTGCCAGCAGCTTAGCTTCCAGGGGTGGCTCACCCCTCCACTTT.